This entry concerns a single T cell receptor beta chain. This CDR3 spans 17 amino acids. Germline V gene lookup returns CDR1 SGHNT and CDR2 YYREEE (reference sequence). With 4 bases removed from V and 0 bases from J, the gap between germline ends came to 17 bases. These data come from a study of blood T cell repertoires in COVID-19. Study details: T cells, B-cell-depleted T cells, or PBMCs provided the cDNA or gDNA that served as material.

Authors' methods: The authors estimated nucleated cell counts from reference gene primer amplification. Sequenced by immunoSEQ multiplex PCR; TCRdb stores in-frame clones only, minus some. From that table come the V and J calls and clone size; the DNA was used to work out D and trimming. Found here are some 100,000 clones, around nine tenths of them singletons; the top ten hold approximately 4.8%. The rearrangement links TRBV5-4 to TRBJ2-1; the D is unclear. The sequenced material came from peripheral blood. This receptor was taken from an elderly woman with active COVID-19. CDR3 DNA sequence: TGTGCCAGCAGCGCGCCCGTAGGCGGAAGCTCCTACAATGAGCAGTTCTTC. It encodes CASSAPVGGSSYNEQFF.